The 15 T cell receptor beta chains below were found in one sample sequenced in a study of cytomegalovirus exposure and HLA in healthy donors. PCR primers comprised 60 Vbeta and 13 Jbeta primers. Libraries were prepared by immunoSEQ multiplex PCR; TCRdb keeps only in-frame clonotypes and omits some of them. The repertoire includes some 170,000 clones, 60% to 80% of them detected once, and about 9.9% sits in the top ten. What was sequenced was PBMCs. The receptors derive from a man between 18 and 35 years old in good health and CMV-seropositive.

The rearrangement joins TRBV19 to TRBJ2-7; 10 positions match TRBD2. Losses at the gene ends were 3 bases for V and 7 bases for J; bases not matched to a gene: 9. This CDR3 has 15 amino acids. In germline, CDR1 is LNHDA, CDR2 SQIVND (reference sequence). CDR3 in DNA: TGTGCCAGTAGTATTGGGCTAGCGGGAGAGTCTGAGCAGTACTTC. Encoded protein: CASSIGLAGESEQYF.

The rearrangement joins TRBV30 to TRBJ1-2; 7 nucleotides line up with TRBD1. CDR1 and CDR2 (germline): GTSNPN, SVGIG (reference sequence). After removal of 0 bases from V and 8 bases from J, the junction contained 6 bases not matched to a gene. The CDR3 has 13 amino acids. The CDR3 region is CAWSVQGQYGYTF. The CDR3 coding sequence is TGTGCCTGGAGTGTACAGGGACAGTACGGCTACACCTTC.

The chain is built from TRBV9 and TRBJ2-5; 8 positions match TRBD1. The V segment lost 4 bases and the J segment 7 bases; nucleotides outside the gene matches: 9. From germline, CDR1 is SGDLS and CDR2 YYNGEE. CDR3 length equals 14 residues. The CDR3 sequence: CASSLTDREGTQYF. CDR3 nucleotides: TGTGCCAGCAGCCTCACGGACAGGGAAGGGACCCAGTACTTC. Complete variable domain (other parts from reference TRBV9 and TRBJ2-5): DSGVTQTPKHLITATGQRVTLRCSPRSGDLSVYWYQQSLDQGLQFLIQYYNGEERAKGNILERFSAQQFPDLHSELNLSSLELGDSALYFCASSLTDREGTQYFGPGTRLLVL.

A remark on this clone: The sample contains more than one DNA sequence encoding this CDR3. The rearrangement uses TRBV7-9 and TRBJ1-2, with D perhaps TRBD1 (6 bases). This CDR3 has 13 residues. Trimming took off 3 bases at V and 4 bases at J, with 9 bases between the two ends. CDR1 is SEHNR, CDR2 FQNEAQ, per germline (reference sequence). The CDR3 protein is CASSFGQTYGYTF. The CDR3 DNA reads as TGTGCCAGCAGCTTCGGACAGACCTATGGCTACACCTTC.

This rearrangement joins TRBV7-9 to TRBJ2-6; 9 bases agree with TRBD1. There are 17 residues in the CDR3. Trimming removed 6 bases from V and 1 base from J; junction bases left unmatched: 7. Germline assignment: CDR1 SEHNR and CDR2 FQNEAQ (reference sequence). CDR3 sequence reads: CASSWTGVQSGANVLTF. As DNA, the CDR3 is TGTGCCAGCAGTTGGACAGGGGTACAGTCTGGGGCCAACGTCCTGACTTTC.

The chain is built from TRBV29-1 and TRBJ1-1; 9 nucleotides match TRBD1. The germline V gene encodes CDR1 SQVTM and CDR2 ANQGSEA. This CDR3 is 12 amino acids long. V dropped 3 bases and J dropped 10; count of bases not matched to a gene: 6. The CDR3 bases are TGCAGCGTTGAGAGGGCGACAGGGGGAGCTTTCTTT. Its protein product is CSVERATGGAFF. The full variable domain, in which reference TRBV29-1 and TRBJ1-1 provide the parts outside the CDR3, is SAVISQKPSRDICQRGTSLTIQCQVDSQVTMMFWYRQQPGQSLTLIATANQGSEATYESGFVIDKFPISRPNLTFSTLTVSNMSPEDSSIYLCSVERATGGAFFGQGTRLTVV.

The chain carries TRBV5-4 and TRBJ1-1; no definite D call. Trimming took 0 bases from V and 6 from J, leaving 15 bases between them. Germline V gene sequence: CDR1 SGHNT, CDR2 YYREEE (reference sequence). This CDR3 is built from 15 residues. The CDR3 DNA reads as TGTGCCAGCAGCTTGGGGGCTGCGGGTGGCGCTGAAGCTTTCTTT. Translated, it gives CASSLGAAGGAEAFF.

CDR3 protein: CASSLGLAGWDEQFF. The CDR3 coding sequence is TGTGCCAGCAGCTTAGGCCTAGCGGGCTGGGATGAGCAGTTCTTC. The chain joins TRBV5-5 to TRBJ2-1; TRBD2 matches 8 bases. The CDR3 is 15 residues long. V shed 2 bases and J 8 bases; nucleotides not matched to a gene: 9. The germline V gene encodes CDR1 SGHKS and CDR2 YYEKEE (reference sequence).

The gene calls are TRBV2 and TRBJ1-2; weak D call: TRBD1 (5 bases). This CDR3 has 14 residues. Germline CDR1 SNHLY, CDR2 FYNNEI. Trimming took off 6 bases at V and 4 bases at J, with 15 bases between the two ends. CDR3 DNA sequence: TGTGCCAGCAGGTCCGTCAGGGTTATCTATGGCTACACCTTC. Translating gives CASRSVRVIYGYTF.

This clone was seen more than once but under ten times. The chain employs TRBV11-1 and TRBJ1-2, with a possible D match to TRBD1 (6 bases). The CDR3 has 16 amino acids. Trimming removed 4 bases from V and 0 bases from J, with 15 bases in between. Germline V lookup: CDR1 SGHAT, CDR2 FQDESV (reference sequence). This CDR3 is CASSSNTGPSNYGYTF. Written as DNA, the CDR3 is TGTGCCAGCAGCTCCAATACAGGGCCCTCTAACTATGGCTACACCTTC. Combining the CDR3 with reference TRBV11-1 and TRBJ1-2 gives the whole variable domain EAEVAQSPRYKITEKSQAVAFWCDPISGHATLYWYRQILGQGPELLVQFQDESVVDDSQLPKDRFSAERLKGVDSTLKIQPAELGDSAMYLCASSSNTGPSNYGYTFGSGTRLTVV.

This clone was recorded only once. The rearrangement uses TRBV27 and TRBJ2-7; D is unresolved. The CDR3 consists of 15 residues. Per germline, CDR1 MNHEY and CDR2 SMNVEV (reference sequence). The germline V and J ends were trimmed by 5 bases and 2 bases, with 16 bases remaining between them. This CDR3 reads CASSARLATTYEQYF. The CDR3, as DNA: TGTGCCAGCAGTGCCCGTCTCGCGACAACCTACGAGCAGTACTTC.

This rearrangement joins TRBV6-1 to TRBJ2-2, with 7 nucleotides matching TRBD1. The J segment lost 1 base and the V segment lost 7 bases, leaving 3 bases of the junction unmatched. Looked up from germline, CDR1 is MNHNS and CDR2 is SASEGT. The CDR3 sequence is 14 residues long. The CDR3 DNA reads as TGTGCCAGCATGTGGACAGGGAACACCGGGGAGCTGTTTTTT. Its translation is CASMWTGNTGELFF.

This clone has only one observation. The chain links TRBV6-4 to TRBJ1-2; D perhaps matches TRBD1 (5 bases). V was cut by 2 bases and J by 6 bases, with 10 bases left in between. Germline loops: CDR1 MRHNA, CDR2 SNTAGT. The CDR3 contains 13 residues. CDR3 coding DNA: TGTGCCAGCAGTGACAGGGGAAGAGATGGCTACACCTTC. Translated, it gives CASSDRGRDGYTF.

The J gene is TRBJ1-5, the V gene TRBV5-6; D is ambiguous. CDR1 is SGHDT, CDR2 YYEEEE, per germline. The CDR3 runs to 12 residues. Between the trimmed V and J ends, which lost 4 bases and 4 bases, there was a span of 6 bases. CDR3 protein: CASSPSNQPQHF. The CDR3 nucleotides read TGTGCCAGCAGCCCCAGTAATCAGCCCCAGCATTTT.

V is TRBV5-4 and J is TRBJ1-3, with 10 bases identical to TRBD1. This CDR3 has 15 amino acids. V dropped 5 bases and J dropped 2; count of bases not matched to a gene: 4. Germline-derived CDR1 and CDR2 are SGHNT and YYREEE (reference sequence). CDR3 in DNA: TGTGCCAGCAGGCGACAGGGGGCAGCTGGAAACACCATATATTTT. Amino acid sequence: CASRRQGAAGNTIYF.